The 21 T cell receptor beta chains listed next were all sequenced from one sample in a study of glioma-infiltrating T cells. TCR alpha and beta CDR3 regions were amplified from RNA using iRepertoire nested multiplex PCR. TCRdb itself ran the multiplex PCR reads through MiXCR, one entry per CDR3 protein. The sample carries 300,000 to 450,000 distinct CDR3 sequences, 41% recorded once. Sample: glioma tissue, nonneoplastic brain tissue, or PBMCs (not recorded which). The origin of the receptors is a human donor with low-grade glioma or glioblastoma, undergoing nonglioma brain surgery, or in good health (not recorded which).

The sample holds a few counts of this clonotype. The chain links TRBV5-4 to TRBJ1-4; no clear D. Trimming left V 4 bases short and J 2 bases short, with 15 bases between. Looked up from germline, CDR1 is SGHNT and CDR2 is YYREEE (reference sequence). The CDR3 consists of 16 residues. CDR3 residues: CASSPSPRATNEKLFF. The CDR3 DNA follows: TGTGCCAGCAGCCCGTCCCCCCGGGCGACTAATGAAAAACTGTTTTTT.

The chain has TRBV29-1 and TRBJ2-7; D ambiguous. There are 14 residues in the CDR3. Germline V gene sequence: CDR1 SQVTM, CDR2 ANQGSEA. The CDR3 sequence: CTPADVKRSYEQYF. Written as DNA, the CDR3 is TGCACCCCCGCGGACGTTAAGCGCTCCTACGAGCAGTACTTC.

The V and J genes are TRBV7-9 and TRBJ2-7; 11 positions match TRBD2. CDR3 length: 17 amino acids. The ends lost 3 bases at V and 4 bases at J; junction bases unmatched: 11. The germline CDR1 and CDR2 sequences are SEHNR and FQNEAQ (reference sequence). The CDR3 loop reads CASSLKLAGESSYEQYF. The CDR3, as DNA: TGTGCCAGCAGCTTGAAACTAGCGGGAGAGAGTTCATACGAGCAGTACTTC.

This clonotype has ten or more counts. The rearrangement joins TRBV28 to TRBJ2-3; 9 bases map to TRBD2. The CDR3 loop spans 16 amino acids. Germline CDR1 and CDR2: MDHEN and SYDVKM. J lost 4 bases, V lost 3 bases, and 8 bases had no gene match. Here the CDR3 reads CASSFGGRASADTQYF. In DNA, the CDR3 is TGTGCCAGCAGTTTCGGCGGGAGGGCCAGTGCAGATACGCAGTATTTT. Looking up the rest from reference TRBV28 and TRBJ2-3 gives the full variable domain: DVKVTQSSRYLVKRTGEKVFLECVQDMDHENMFWYRQDPGLGLRLIYFSYDVKMKEKGDIPEGYSVSREKKERFSLILESASTNQTSMYLCASSFGGRASADTQYFGPGTRLTVL.

The table lists this clonotype with a few counts. The chain uses TRBV20-1 and TRBJ2-7; 13 bases are a match to TRBD2. The V segment lost 1 base and the J segment 0 bases; nucleotides outside the gene matches: 12. From germline, CDR1 is DFQATT and CDR2 SNEGSKA (reference sequence). The CDR3 runs to 19 residues. This chain's CDR3 is CSARGTAGLAGTRSYEQYF. CDR3 in DNA: TGCAGTGCTAGAGGGACTGCGGGACTAGCGGGGACCCGCTCCTACGAGCAGTACTTC.

The chain is built from TRBV7-2 and TRBJ2-1; 13 bases are shared with TRBD2. After removal of 4 bases from V and 9 bases from J, the junction contained 6 bases not matched to a gene. Germline assignment: CDR1 SGHTA and CDR2 FQGNSA. This CDR3 is built from 15 residues. The chain's CDR3 is CASSSGTSGMGEQFF. The CDR3 DNA follows: TGTGCCAGCAGCTCCGGGACTAGCGGGATGGGTGAGCAGTTCTTC.

This clonotype turned up a few times. V gene TRBV4-1 combines with J gene TRBJ2-4, with TRBD1 identical over 9 bases. The CDR3 is made up of 16 amino acids. Losses at the gene ends were 0 bases for V and 4 bases for J; bases not matched to a gene: 4. Germline values: CDR1 MGHRA, CDR2 YSYEKL. CDR3 bases: TGCGCCAGCAGCCAAGATTACGGGACAGGGAAAAACATTCAGTACTTC. It translates to CASSQDYGTGKNIQYF.

This sequence joins TRBV14 and TRBJ2-1; D remains ambiguous. From germline, CDR1 is SGHDN and CDR2 FVKESK. Between the trimmed V and J ends, which lost 2 bases and 8 bases, there was a span of 10 bases. The CDR3 runs 13 residues. The CDR3 DNA reads as TGTGCCAGCAGCCAATCAGACGCAGATGAGCAGTTCTTC. Translated: CASSQSDADEQFF.

The V call is TRBV7-2, the J call TRBJ1-2; D is unresolved. In germline, CDR1 is SGHTA, CDR2 FQGNSA. V was pared by 5 bases and J by 8 bases, with 18 bases between. The CDR3 is made up of 14 amino acids. The CDR3 coding sequence is TGTGCCAGCAGCCAAAATCAGTTTTATGAGGGCTACACCTTC. Translated: CASSQNQFYEGYTF.

The sample holds a few counts of this clonotype. V is TRBV7-2 and J is TRBJ1-4, with D uncertain. The CDR3 length is 15 residues. CDR1 and CDR2 (germline): SGHTA, FQGNSA. V shed 2 bases and J shed 7 bases, with 14 bases lying between them. The DNA of the CDR3 is TGTGCCAGCAGCTTAAGGATCCATTCCAGTGAAAAACTGTTTTTT. This encodes CASSLRIHSSEKLFF.

The chain carries TRBV7-3 and TRBJ2-5, with D tentatively TRBD1 or TRBD2 (6 bases each). Per the germline V gene, CDR1 is SGHTA and CDR2 is FQGTGA. The ends were cut back, 5 bases at V and 0 bases at J, with 19 bases in the middle. This CDR3 contains 17 residues. The CDR3 sequence: CASSQGGTGQYQETQYF. CDR3 bases: TGTGCCAGCAGCCAGGGAGGAACGGGACAATACCAAGAGACCCAGTACTTC.

The chain recombines TRBV28 with TRBJ2-2; D uncertain. CDR1 is MDHEN and CDR2 is SYDVKM in the germline V gene. The germline V and J ends were trimmed by 2 bases and 2 bases, with 6 bases remaining between them. There are 14 residues in the CDR3. CDR3 in DNA: TGTGCCAGCAGTTTAACAGTTAACACCGGGGAGCTGTTTTTT. Its translation is CASSLTVNTGELFF.

The chain links TRBV5-6 to TRBJ2-1; possible D gene TRBD1, 6 bases. Trimming left V 3 bases short and J 4 bases short, with 14 bases between. Per the germline V gene, CDR1 is SGHDT and CDR2 is YYEEEE. There are 15 residues in the CDR3. CDR3 loop: CASSSPGHYYNEQFF. The CDR3 coding sequence is TGTGCCAGCAGCTCACCGGGACATTATTACAATGAGCAGTTCTTC.

This clonotype has ten or more counts. The genes are TRBV20-1 and TRBJ1-1; D ambiguous. Germline V lookup: CDR1 DFQATT, CDR2 SNEGSKA (reference sequence). V shed 5 bases and J shed 0 bases, with 7 bases lying between them. This CDR3 is 12 amino acids long. The CDR3 loop is CSALRVNTEAFF. The CDR3 DNA is TGCAGTGCTCTGAGGGTGAACACTGAAGCTTTCTTT.

J is TRBJ2-6 and V is TRBV20-1; D ambiguous. Trimming took off 7 bases at V and 0 bases at J, with 19 bases between the two ends. CDR1 DFQATT and CDR2 SNEGSKA come from the germline V gene (reference sequence). The CDR3 is 17 residues long. As DNA, the CDR3 is TGCAGTGTCCCCTACGGACCACTGGGCTCTGGGGCCAACGTCCTGACTTTC. It encodes CSVPYGPLGSGANVLTF.

At least ten counts were recorded for this clonotype. The chain employs TRBV27 and TRBJ2-1; 9 bases map to TRBD2. The CDR3 is 17 amino acids. Germline trimming cut 3 bases from V and 3 bases from J; bases unmatched to any gene: 9. CDR1 is MNHEY, CDR2 SMNVEV, per germline (reference sequence). DNA of the CDR3: TGTGCCAGCAGTTTCGCGGGAGGGCCTTCAAGCTACAATGAGCAGTTCTTC. It yields the protein CASSFAGGPSSYNEQFF.

Remarks on this clonotype: A much bigger clone sits one base away, suggesting this may be a read error. This chain's CDR3 is CASRVSGNNEQFF. In DNA form, the CDR3 reads TGTGCCAGCAGGGTCAGCGGGAACAATGAGCAGTTCTTC. The chain joins TRBV6-5 to TRBJ2-1; TRBD2 matches at 7 bases. This CDR3 spans 13 amino acids. Trimming at V came to 6 bases and at J to 5 bases, leaving 4 bases not matched to a gene. CDR1 is MNHEY, CDR2 SVGAGI, per germline.

A few counts support this clonotype. The rearrangement uses TRBV7-9 and TRBJ2-7, with TRBD1 identical over 7 bases. The ends lost 1 base at V and 2 bases at J; junction bases unmatched: 8. The CDR3 has 16 residues. Germline V gene lookup returns CDR1 SEHNR and CDR2 FQNEAQ (reference sequence). The DNA for the CDR3 is TGTGCCAGCAGCTTAGGGGTTGAGGACAGGACCTACGAGCAGTACTTC. Protein product: CASSLGVEDRTYEQYF.

This clonotype was recorded a few times. The V and J genes are TRBV28 and TRBJ1-1; D perhaps matches TRBD1 (6 bases). Germline CDR1 reads MDHEN; CDR2 reads SYDVKM. This CDR3 is built from 15 residues. The V end was cut by 4 bases, the J end by 10 bases, with 22 bases between. CDR3 residues: CASSSPAGQRLVAFF. The CDR3 DNA reads as TGTGCCAGCAGTTCCCCCGCAGGACAGCGCTTGGTAGCTTTCTTT.

This clonotype was seen more than once but under ten times. The chain uses TRBV6-2 or TRBV6-3 and TRBJ2-5; 9 bases align to TRBD2. V lost 5 bases and J lost 5; bases outside the gene matches: 9. CDR1 is MNHEY, CDR2 SVGEGT, per germline. This CDR3 spans 15 amino acids. The chain's CDR3 is CASSATSGFMETQYF. CDR3 coding DNA: TGTGCCAGCAGTGCCACTAGCGGGTTTATGGAGACCCAGTACTTC.

This clonotype was detected many times. The chain couples TRBV25-1 to TRBJ2-5; D may be TRBD1 (6 bases). The CDR3 loop spans 14 amino acids. In germline, CDR1 is MGHDK, CDR2 SYGVNS. V lost 4 bases to trimming and J lost 2 bases, with 11 bases between them. The CDR3 bases are TGTGCCAGCAGTGCCATTAGGGGGCAAGAGACCCAGTACTTC. It translates to CASSAIRGQETQYF.